This T cell receptor beta chain came from a study of blood T cell repertoires in COVID-19. Study context: Material from acute and convalescent COVID-19 was sourced from the United States, Italy and Spain. Sources were T cells, B-cell-depleted T cells, or PBMCs; the material itself was cDNA or gDNA.

In the original workflow: Using reference gene primer amplification, nucleated cell counts were estimated. Produced via immunoSEQ multiplex PCR; TCRdb's table is partial and in-frame only. The DNA was the basis for D and trimming; V, J and clone size are from that table. This table has roughly 250,000 clones, 84% appearing once. The CDR3 runs to 15 residues. The ends lost 5 bases at V and 0 bases at J; junction bases unmatched: 4. Germline CDR1 reads SNHLY; CDR2 reads FYNNEI. The sample was peripheral blood. The clonotype originates from a human donor in a cohort sampled during active COVID-19. The chain links TRBV2 to TRBJ2-7; 10 bases map to TRBD2. In DNA form, the CDR3 reads TGTGCCAGCAGTTATAGCGGGGGGACCTCCTACGAGCAGTACTTC. It yields the protein CASSYSGGTSYEQYF.